Each of the 20 T cell receptor beta chains below was sequenced from the same sample in a study of blood T cell repertoires in COVID-19. Clones were read by immunoSEQ multiplex PCR, and TCRdb kept only the in-frame ones, dropping some. The data contain about 160,000 clones, 80% to 85% of them singletons. Sequences were obtained from peripheral blood. These receptors were obtained from a woman between 55 and 75 years old with acute or convalescent COVID-19.

CDR3 in amino acids: CASSLQGDQPQHF. In DNA, the CDR3 is TGTGCCAGTAGCTTACAGGGGGATCAGCCCCAGCATTTT. This chain connects TRBV19 to TRBJ1-5; 8 nucleotides align to TRBD1. V shed 6 bases, J shed 5 bases, and the junction held 3 bases outside the gene matches. Germline CDR1 LNHDA, CDR2 SQIVND (reference sequence). The CDR3 totals 13 residues.

This clone was recorded a few times. The rearrangement uses TRBV27 and TRBJ2-7; D is perhaps TRBD1 (5 bases). Germline CDR1 MNHEY, CDR2 SMNVEV (reference sequence). Trimming took 2 bases from V and 1 from J, leaving 12 bases between them. CDR3 size: 15 residues. CDR3 in DNA: TGTGCCAGCAGTTTACAAGGGGCCTGGTCCTACGAGCAGTACTTC. Amino acids: CASSLQGAWSYEQYF.

CDR3 protein: CASSPRVFF. The DNA for the CDR3 is TGTGCCAGCAGCCCCCGCGTGTTCTTC. The V and J genes are TRBV3-1 (or the pseudogene TRBV3-2) and TRBJ2-1, with D unresolved. The V gene lost 4 bases and the J gene lost 15 bases, with 7 bases spanning the gap. This CDR3 contains 9 residues. From germline, CDR1 is LGHDT and CDR2 YNNKEL (reference sequence).

The rearrangement links TRBV11-2 to TRBJ1-6; TRBD1 matches 8 bases. Germline CDR1 reads SGHAT; CDR2 reads FQNNGV. This CDR3 has 16 amino acids. Trimming took 2 bases from V and 6 from J; bases not matched to a gene: 6. The CDR3 loop is CASSLIGTGVNSPLHF. The CDR3 DNA follows: TGTGCCAGCAGCTTAATTGGGACAGGCGTTAATTCACCCCTCCACTTT.

The chain carries TRBV5-1 and TRBJ1-2; TRBD1 matches at 9 bases. Germline CDR1 is SGHRS and CDR2 is YFSETQ. The CDR3 has 15 residues. V lost 3 bases and J lost 8; bases outside the gene matches: 11. CDR3 sequence reads: CASSYPGQGYGGYTF. The CDR3, as DNA: TGCGCCAGCAGCTATCCCGGACAGGGGTATGGAGGCTACACCTTC.

This clone was counted once. The V call is TRBV9, the J call TRBJ1-2; D possibly corresponds to TRBD1 (6 bases). Germline V CDR1 and CDR2: SGDLS, YYNGEE. This CDR3 contains 13 residues. V shed 0 bases and J shed 6 bases, with 9 bases lying between them. The CDR3 protein is CASSVDRADGYTF. The CDR3 DNA is TGTGCCAGCAGCGTAGACAGGGCGGATGGCTACACCTTC.

This clone is a singleton in its sample. The chain is built from TRBV18 and TRBJ1-4; no clear D gene. The V gene lost 4 bases and the J gene lost 4 bases, with 7 bases spanning the gap. The germline CDR1 and CDR2 sequences are KGHSH and LQKENI. The CDR3 totals 13 residues. As DNA, the CDR3 is TGTGCCAGCTCACAACAGATTAATGAAAAACTGTTTTTT. It translates to CASSQQINEKLFF.

The chain carries TRBV7-9 and TRBJ1-1; no clear D gene. This CDR3 comprises 15 residues. Trimming left V 2 bases short and J 2 bases short, with 12 bases between. Germline V CDR1 and CDR2: SEHNR, FQNEAQ (reference sequence). As DNA, the CDR3 is TGTGCCAGCAGCTTATCCGGAGGTTTTAACACTGAAGCTTTCTTT. Its protein is CASSLSGGFNTEAFF. The whole variable domain, remainder taken from reference TRBV7-9 and TRBJ1-1, is DTGVSQNPRHKITKRGQNVTFRCDPISEHNRLYWYRQTLGQGPEFLTYFQNEAQLEKSRLLSDRFSAERPKGSFSTLEIQRTEQGDSAMYLCASSLSGGFNTEAFFGQGTRLTVV.

This clone was counted a single time. The chain uses TRBV18 and TRBJ1-6; TRBD1 agrees at 9 bases. Unmatched junction bases numbered 8, after V lost 7 bases and J lost 10 bases. Germline V gene lookup returns CDR1 KGHSH and CDR2 LQKENI. CDR3 length equals 14 residues. DNA for the CDR3: TGTGCCAGCTGCGAGGGGACAGGGCCCTCACCCCTCCACTTT. Translating it yields CASCEGTGPSPLHF.

The V gene is TRBV5-4, the J gene TRBJ1-5; TRBD1 might be the D (6 bases). Germline values: CDR1 SGHNT, CDR2 YYREEE (reference sequence). V lost 4 bases and J lost 5, with 10 bases in between. The CDR3 covers 13 residues. In DNA, the CDR3 is TGTGCCAGCAGCAGGGGGGGGGATCAGCCCCAGCATTTT. It yields the protein CASSRGGDQPQHF.

This clone was recorded a few times. This chain joins TRBV9 and TRBJ2-7; TRBD2 aligns across 7 bases. The germline gives CDR1 SGDLS, CDR2 YYNGEE. V gave up 3 bases and J gave up 1 base; unmatched junction bases: 7. The CDR3 consists of 15 residues. The CDR3 region is CASSAREGQSYEQYF. The CDR3 coding sequence is TGTGCCAGCAGCGCTAGGGAGGGGCAGTCCTACGAGCAGTACTTC.

The rearrangement links TRBV3-1 (or the pseudogene TRBV3-2) to TRBJ1-2; D not certain. The V gene's germline CDR1 is LGHDT and CDR2 YNNKEL (reference sequence). CDR3 length: 13 residues. The germline V and J ends were trimmed by 6 bases and 2 bases, with 10 bases remaining between them. CDR3 loop: CASRREGNYGYTF. CDR3 sequence (DNA): TGTGCCAGCAGAAGGGAGGGAAACTATGGCTACACCTTC.

This sequence joins TRBV6-2 or TRBV6-3 and TRBJ1-2; no clear D gene. The CDR3 sequence is 13 residues long. Trimming shortened V by 5 bases and J by 4 bases, and 11 bases separated the two germline ends. Germline-derived CDR1 and CDR2 are MNHEY and SVGEGT. The CDR3 is CASSPGGVYGYTF. The CDR3 DNA is TGTGCCAGCAGTCCCGGCGGGGTCTATGGCTACACCTTC.

The chain joins TRBV5-1 to TRBJ1-1, with TRBD1 identical over 10 bases. The length of the CDR3 is 13 residues. The germline CDR1 and CDR2 sequences are SGHRS and YFSETQ. V was pared by 5 bases and J by 10 bases, with 8 bases of the junction left unmatched. The CDR3 DNA is TGCGCCAGCAGACTCGGACAGGGGGGACGAGCTTTCTTT. It yields the protein CASRLGQGGRAFF.

The chain couples TRBV9 to TRBJ2-6; D call uncertain. This CDR3 contains 14 residues. Germline CDR1 and CDR2: SGDLS and YYNGEE. The germline V and J ends were trimmed by 3 bases and 0 bases, with 4 bases remaining between them. In DNA, the CDR3 is TGTGCCAGCAGCGCCTACTCTGGGGCCAACGTCCTGACTTTC. This gives the protein CASSAYSGANVLTF. Looking up the rest from reference TRBV9 and TRBJ2-6 gives the full variable domain: DSGVTQTPKHLITATGQRVTLRCSPRSGDLSVYWYQQSLDQGLQFLIQYYNGEERAKGNILERFSAQQFPDLHSELNLSSLELGDSALYFCASSAYSGANVLTFGAGSRLTVL.

In DNA, the CDR3 is TGTGCCAGCAGCTTAGCCACAGCTAATCAGCCCCAGCATTTT. It specifies CASSLATANQPQHF. This chain uses TRBV7-9 with TRBJ1-5; D is unresolved. Trimming left V 0 bases short and J 4 bases short, with 7 bases between. This CDR3 spans 14 amino acids. Germline CDR1 is SEHNR and CDR2 is FQNEAQ (reference sequence). Filled out from reference TRBV7-9 and TRBJ1-5, the complete variable domain reads DTGVSQNPRHKITKRGQNVTFRCDPISEHNRLYWYRQTLGQGPEFLTYFQNEAQLEKSRLLSDRFSAERPKGSFSTLEIQRTEQGDSAMYLCASSLATANQPQHFGDGTRLSIL.

The chain recombines TRBV15 with TRBJ2-5, with D tentatively TRBD2 (6 bases). The CDR3 is 12 residues long. Germline assignment: CDR1 LNHNV and CDR2 YYDKDF (reference sequence). V was shortened by 0 bases and J by 12 bases, with 11 bases between the two germline ends. The CDR3 DNA reads as TGTGCCACCAGCAGAGATGACGGAGGGGAGTACTTC. Its protein is CATSRDDGGEYF.

This clone was recorded a few times. The sample contains more than one DNA sequence encoding this CDR3. The chain employs TRBV5-6 and TRBJ1-1; a weak D match, TRBD1 (6 bases). The CDR3 loop spans 13 amino acids. V lost 4 bases, J lost 1 base, and 8 bases lay in between. The germline gives CDR1 SGHDT, CDR2 YYEEEE. The CDR3 DNA sequence: TGTGCCAGCAGCCGGACAGCGAACACTGAAGCTTTCTTT. Amino acids: CASSRTANTEAFF.

The chain is built from TRBV7-3 and TRBJ2-5, with 7 bases aligning to TRBD1. There are 15 residues in the CDR3. V lost 5 bases to trimming and J lost 2 bases; unmatched junction nucleotides: 8. The germline V gene encodes CDR1 SGHTA and CDR2 FQGTGA. Here the CDR3 reads CASSKRGTAQETQYF. CDR3 in DNA: TGTGCCAGCAGCAAAAGAGGGACAGCACAAGAGACCCAGTACTTC.

The chain joins TRBV18 to TRBJ1-5, with unresolved D. Germline assignment: CDR1 KGHSH and CDR2 LQKENI. The CDR3 spans 16 residues. The V end was cut by 6 bases, the J end by 3 bases, with 18 bases between. The DNA of the CDR3 is TGTGCCAGCTCTCCCGAACCCATTACAGTCAATCAGCCCCAGCATTTT. This encodes CASSPEPITVNQPQHF.